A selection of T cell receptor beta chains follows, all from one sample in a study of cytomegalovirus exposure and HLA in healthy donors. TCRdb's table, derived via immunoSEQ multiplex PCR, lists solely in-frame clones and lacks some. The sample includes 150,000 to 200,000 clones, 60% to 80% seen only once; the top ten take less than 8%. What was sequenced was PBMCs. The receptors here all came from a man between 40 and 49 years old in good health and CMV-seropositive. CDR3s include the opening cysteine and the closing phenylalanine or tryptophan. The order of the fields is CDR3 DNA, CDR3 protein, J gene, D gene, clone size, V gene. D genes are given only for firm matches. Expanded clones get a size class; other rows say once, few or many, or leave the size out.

TGTGCCAGTAGTAGACAGAGCTCTGGAAACACCATATATTTT,CASSRQSSGNTIYF,TRBJ1-3,-,-,TRBV19
TGTGCCAGCAGTCCTCCCCCGGGAAACACCATATATTTT,CASSPPPGNTIYF,TRBJ1-3,-,-,TRBV6-1
TGTGCCAGCAGCTCCGGACAGGCCTACTACGAGCAGTACTTC,CASSSGQAYYEQYF,TRBJ2-7,TRBD1,few,TRBV7-6
TGCGCCAGCAGCCCGGGACAGGGGGCTCGATTGACGCAGTATTTT,CASSPGQGARLTQYF,TRBJ2-3,TRBD1,-,TRBV4-1
TGTGCCAGCAGTTTACGCGGACAGGTTAGAAATGAAAAACTGTTTTTT,CASSLRGQVRNEKLFF,TRBJ1-4,TRBD1,-,TRBV27
TGCGCCAGCAGCCAATTGCGGGTAGCTAGCACAGATACGCAGTATTTT,CASSQLRVASTDTQYF,TRBJ2-3,-,-,TRBV4-1
TGTGCCAGCAGCTTACGGGACAGAAACTACGAGCAGTACTTC,CASSLRDRNYEQYF,TRBJ2-7,TRBD1,-,TRBV7-8
TGTGCCAGCAGCTTAAGCGGGACCTACAATGAGCAGTTCTTC,CASSLSGTYNEQFF,TRBJ2-1,TRBD2,-,TRBV9
TGTGCCACCCCAGCCGGGGGAAGGGAGTACTTC,CATPAGGREYF,TRBJ2-7,-,few,TRBV5-5
TGTGCCAGCAGCGTCTCTACAGGGAACTCCTACGAGCAGTACTTC,CASSVSTGNSYEQYF,TRBJ2-7,-,-,TRBV9
TGTGCCAGCAGTTTACTTTCGACAGGGGACTATGGCTACACCTTC,CASSLLSTGDYGYTF,TRBJ1-2,TRBD1,-,TRBV28
TGTGCCAGCAGGGGACAGGGGGCGTCTGGCTACACCTTC,CASRGQGASGYTF,TRBJ1-2,TRBD1,-,TRBV27
TGTGCCAGCTCACCACTACCGGGACAGGGGAACACTGAAGCTTTCTTT,CASSPLPGQGNTEAFF,TRBJ1-1,TRBD1,-,TRBV18
TGTGCCACCAGCAGACAGGGGGCCTGGGAGCAGTACTTC,CATSRQGAWEQYF,TRBJ2-7,TRBD1,-,TRBV15
TGTGCCAGTAAGACTCCGGGGGGCGAAAGTTCGGACACTGAAGCTTTCTTT,CASKTPGGESSDTEAFF,TRBJ1-1,-,-,TRBV19
TGTGCCGGGAACCAGATAGCGGGAGGCACAGATACGCAGTATTTT,CAGNQIAGGTDTQYF,TRBJ2-3,TRBD2,-,TRBV2
TGTGCCAGCAGGCTAGCGGGGGTCTCCTACAATGAGCAGTTCTTC,CASRLAGVSYNEQFF,TRBJ2-1,TRBD2,-,TRBV6-5
TGTGCCAGCAGCTTAGTACAGGGGGCTCCTGAAGCTTTCTTT,CASSLVQGAPEAFF,TRBJ1-1,TRBD1,-,TRBV7-9
TGTGCCAGCAGGCGGGCCGGGGAAAACATTCAGTACTTC,CASRRAGENIQYF,TRBJ2-4,-,-,TRBV7-2
TGTGCCAGCTCACCAGTGGGCCAGAACACTGAAGCTTTCTTT,CASSPVGQNTEAFF,TRBJ1-1,-,-,TRBV18
TGTGCCAGCAGACTTATACAGGGATTTGGTTCTGAAGCTTTCTTT,CASRLIQGFGSEAFF,TRBJ1-1,-,-,TRBV27
TGTGCCAGTAGTCCAACTAGCGGGAGGAACACCGGGGAGCTGTTTTTT,CASSPTSGRNTGELFF,TRBJ2-2,TRBD2,-,TRBV19
TGCGCCAGCAGCTTGGCCGGCGGAGGCACAGATACGCAGTATTTT,CASSLAGGGTDTQYF,TRBJ2-3,-,-,TRBV5-1
TGTGCCAGCAGTTACGCGGGACAGGTGTACAATGAGCAGTTCTTC,CASSYAGQVYNEQFF,TRBJ2-1,TRBD1,few,TRBV6-5
TGTGCCAGCAGTGAAGGCTTCAGCGGCGGGGAGCTGTTTTTT,CASSEGFSGGELFF,TRBJ2-2,-,-,TRBV6-1
TGTGCCAGCAGTTTGTGGGGAGGGGGTCCCTACGAGCAGTACTTC,CASSLWGGGPYEQYF,TRBJ2-7,-,-,TRBV27
TGTGCCGGCAGCTTGTCCAGGGGAGAGACCCAGTACTTC,CAGSLSRGETQYF,TRBJ2-5,-,-,TRBV7-3
TGTGCCAGCAGGAACGATGGAGCGGGGCAGCTTTACAATGAGCAGTTCTTC,CASRNDGAGQLYNEQFF,TRBJ2-1,TRBD2,-,TRBV27
TGTGCCAGCAGGTCTACTATTTACAATGAGCAGTTCTTC,CASRSTIYNEQFF,TRBJ2-1,-,-,TRBV28
TGTGCCAGCAGCTTTCAGGGGGCGGAAGAAAAACTGTTTTTT,CASSFQGAEEKLFF,TRBJ1-4,TRBD1,-,TRBV7-9